Shown below are 14 T cell receptor beta chains from a single sample sequenced in a study of blood T cell repertoires in COVID-19. Method: immunoSEQ multiplex PCR; TCRdb's copy keeps in-frame clones and lacks some. The repertoire holds about 200,000 clones, with around 83% as singletons. The sequenced material came from peripheral blood. The receptor set was obtained from an elderly woman with acute or convalescent COVID-19.

The rearrangement links TRBV6-5 to TRBJ2-7; D unclear. The V gene's germline CDR1 is MNHEY and CDR2 SVGAGI. The CDR3 extends over 11 amino acids. The germline V and J ends were trimmed by 10 bases and 4 bases, with 11 bases remaining between them. The CDR3 nucleotides are TGTGCCACCGGGTCGTTTTACGAGCAGTACTTC. Translated, it gives CATGSFYEQYF.

The chain combines TRBV7-6 with TRBJ1-3; TRBD1 matches at 7 bases. V lost 5 bases and J lost 0; bases outside the gene matches: 16. In germline, CDR1 is SGHVS, CDR2 FNYEAQ. The CDR3 covers 19 residues. The DNA of the CDR3 is TGTGCCAGCAGCGCAAACCGGGACAGCCCGTGGAGCTCTGGAAACACCATATATTTT. Encoded protein: CASSANRDSPWSSGNTIYF.

This clone showed up just a few times. The chain uses TRBV27 and TRBJ1-4; D might be TRBD1 (5 bases). CDR1 MNHEY and CDR2 SMNVEV come from the germline V gene (reference sequence). V lost 5 bases and J 9 bases, leaving 16 bases between the germline ends. CDR3 length: 14 residues. The CDR3 loop reads CASSQDTSEKKLFF. CDR3 sequence (DNA): TGTGCCAGCAGTCAGGACACGTCGGAGAAAAAACTGTTTTTT.

The J gene is TRBJ2-1, the V gene TRBV6-1; the D gene is possibly TRBD1 (5 bases). Deletions cut 0 bases from V and 10 bases from J, with 19 bases between. The germline gives CDR1 MNHNS, CDR2 SASEGT. The CDR3 consists of 16 residues. The CDR3 DNA reads TGTGCCAGCAGTGAAGCGCTTGAGGCTAGGGGTGGGGAGCAGTTCTTC. As protein: CASSEALEARGGEQFF.

The chain links TRBV14 to TRBJ2-5; 12 nucleotides match TRBD2. With 4 bases clipped from V and 6 bases from J, the junction kept 12 bases outside the gene matches. Germline CDR1 reads SGHDN; CDR2 reads FVKESK. There are 17 residues in the CDR3. The CDR3 DNA sequence: TGTGCCAGCAGCCCCCAGAGGACTAGCGGGACCTGGAAGACCCAGTACTTC. This gives the protein CASSPQRTSGTWKTQYF.

CDR3 coding DNA: TGTGCCACCAGCCGCGGACTAGCGGACAACGAGCAGTACTTC. This sequence encodes CATSRGLADNEQYF. The gene calls are TRBV15 and TRBJ2-7, with TRBD2 matching over 10 bases. From germline, CDR1 is LNHNV and CDR2 YYDKDF (reference sequence). The J segment lost 5 bases and the V segment lost 5 bases, leaving 6 bases of the junction unmatched. This CDR3 is 14 amino acids long.

This rearrangement joins TRBV7-9 to TRBJ1-4; TRBD1 aligns across 7 bases. J lost 6 bases, V lost 5 bases, and 6 bases had no gene match. Germline assignment: CDR1 SEHNR and CDR2 FQNEAQ (reference sequence). The CDR3 covers 14 residues. CDR3 residues: CASSPTGDYEKLFF. The CDR3 nucleotides are TGTGCCAGCAGCCCCACAGGGGATTATGAAAAACTGTTTTTT.

The chain recombines TRBV18 with TRBJ1-1, with 7 bases fitting TRBD1. Trimming removed 3 bases from V and 0 bases from J; junction bases left unmatched: 4. Germline CDR1 is KGHSH and CDR2 is LQKENI. The CDR3 loop spans 15 amino acids. The CDR3 coding sequence is TGTGCCAGCTCACCTCGGACAGGTGTGAACACTGAAGCTTTCTTT. Its protein product is CASSPRTGVNTEAFF.

The chain recombines TRBV2 with TRBJ2-1, with 7 bases identical to TRBD2. V dropped 8 bases and J dropped 2; count of bases not matched to a gene: 9. The CDR3 has 15 residues. The V gene's germline CDR1 is SNHLY and CDR2 FYNNEI. CDR3 nucleotides: TGTGCCAGCCCCCTGAGGGAGGGAACCTACAATGAGCAGTTCTTC. This gives the protein CASPLREGTYNEQFF.

This chain joins TRBV5-4 and TRBJ2-6, with D perhaps matching TRBD1 (6 bases). The CDR3 is 17 amino acids. The germline CDR1 and CDR2 sequences are SGHNT and YYREEE (reference sequence). With 1 base removed from V and 2 bases from J, the gap between germline ends came to 13 bases. CDR3 sequence (DNA): TGTGCCAGCAGCTTGCGAACAGGGACGACTGGGGCCAACGTCCTGACTTTC. This encodes CASSLRTGTTGANVLTF.

In its sample, this clone was seen a few times. The chain links TRBV11-3 to TRBJ1-5; no firm D call. Germline V lookup: CDR1 SGHNT, CDR2 YENEEA. Deletions cut 9 bases from V and 3 bases from J, with 18 bases between. The CDR3 runs 15 residues. CDR3 sequence reads: CARPRPIKFNQPQHF. The CDR3 nucleotides are TGTGCCAGGCCCAGGCCCATCAAGTTCAATCAGCCCCAGCATTTT.

J is TRBJ1-1 and V is TRBV3-1 (or the pseudogene TRBV3-2); D unresolved. The V gene lost 2 bases and the J gene lost 0 bases, with 10 bases spanning the gap. The CDR3 is 15 residues long. Germline V gene lookup returns CDR1 LGHDT and CDR2 YNNKEL (reference sequence). In nucleotides, the CDR3 is TGTGCCAGCAGCCAACATGAGGTCATGAACACTGAAGCTTTCTTT. This sequence encodes CASSQHEVMNTEAFF.

This clone was seen only a few times. The rearrangement uses TRBV7-9 and TRBJ2-1, with D unclear. The CDR3 covers 16 residues. Trimming pared 7 bases from V and 0 bases from J, leaving 16 bases between. The germline V gene encodes CDR1 SEHNR and CDR2 FQNEAQ (reference sequence). In DNA, the CDR3 is TGTGCCAGCACCCCATGGGCTCAGAGCTCCTACAATGAGCAGTTCTTC. Encoded protein: CASTPWAQSSYNEQFF.

V and J are TRBV11-2 and TRBJ1-2; unclear D gene. Germline V gene sequence: CDR1 SGHAT, CDR2 FQNNGV. The CDR3 consists of 14 residues. Trimming took 1 base from V and 4 from J, leaving 10 bases between them. The CDR3 DNA sequence: TGTGCCAGCAGCTTAGGAGGCAGCTCCTATGGCTACACCTTC. This gives the protein CASSLGGSSYGYTF.